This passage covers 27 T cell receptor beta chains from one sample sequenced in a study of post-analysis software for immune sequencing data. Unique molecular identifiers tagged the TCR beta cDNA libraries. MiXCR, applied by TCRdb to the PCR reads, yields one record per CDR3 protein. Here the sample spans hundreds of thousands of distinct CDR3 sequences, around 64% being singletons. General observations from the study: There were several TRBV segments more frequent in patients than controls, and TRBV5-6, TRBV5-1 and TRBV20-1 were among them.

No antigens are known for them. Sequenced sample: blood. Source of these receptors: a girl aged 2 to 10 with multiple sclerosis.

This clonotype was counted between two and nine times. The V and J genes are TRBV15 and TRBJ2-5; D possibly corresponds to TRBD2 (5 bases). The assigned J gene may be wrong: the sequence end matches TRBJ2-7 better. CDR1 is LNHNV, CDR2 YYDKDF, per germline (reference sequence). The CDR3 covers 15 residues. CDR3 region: CATSRDLLWENEQYF. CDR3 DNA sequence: TGTGCCACCAGCAGAGATCTACTATGGGAGAACGAGCAGTACTTC.

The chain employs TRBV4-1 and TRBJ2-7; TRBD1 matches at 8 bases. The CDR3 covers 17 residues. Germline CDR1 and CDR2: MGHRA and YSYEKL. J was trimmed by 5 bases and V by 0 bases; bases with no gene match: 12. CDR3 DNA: TGCGCCAGCAGCCAAGAGAAGGCGACAGGGGTTCTCCACGAGCAGTACTTC. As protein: CASSQEKATGVLHEQYF.

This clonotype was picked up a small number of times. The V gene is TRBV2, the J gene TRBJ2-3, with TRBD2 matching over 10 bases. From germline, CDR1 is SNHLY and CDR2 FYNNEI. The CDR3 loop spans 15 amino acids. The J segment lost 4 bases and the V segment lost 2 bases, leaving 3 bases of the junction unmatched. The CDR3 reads CASSEQGTSADTQYF. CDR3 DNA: TGTGCCAGCAGTGAACAGGGGACTAGCGCAGATACGCAGTATTTT.

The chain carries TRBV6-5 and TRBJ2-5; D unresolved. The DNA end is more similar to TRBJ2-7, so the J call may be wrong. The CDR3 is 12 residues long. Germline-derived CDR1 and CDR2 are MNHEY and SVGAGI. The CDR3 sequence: CASGPQFYEQYF. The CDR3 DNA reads TGTGCCAGCGGACCACAGTTCTACGAGCAGTACTTC.

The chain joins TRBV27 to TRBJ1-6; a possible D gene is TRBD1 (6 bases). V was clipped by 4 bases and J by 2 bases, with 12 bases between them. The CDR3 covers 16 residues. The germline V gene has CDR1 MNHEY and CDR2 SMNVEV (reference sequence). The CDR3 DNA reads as TGTGCCAGCAGTTACGGATCAGGGGCCTATAATTCACCCCTCCACTTT. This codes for CASSYGSGAYNSPLHF.

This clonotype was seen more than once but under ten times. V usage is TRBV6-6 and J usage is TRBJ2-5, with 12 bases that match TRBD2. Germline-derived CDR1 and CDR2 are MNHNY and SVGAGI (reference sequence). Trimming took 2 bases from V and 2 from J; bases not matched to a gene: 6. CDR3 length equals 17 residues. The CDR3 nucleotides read TGTGCCAGCAGTTACCGCCTAGCGGGAGGGAGACAAGAGACCCAGTACTTC. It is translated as CASSYRLAGGRQETQYF.

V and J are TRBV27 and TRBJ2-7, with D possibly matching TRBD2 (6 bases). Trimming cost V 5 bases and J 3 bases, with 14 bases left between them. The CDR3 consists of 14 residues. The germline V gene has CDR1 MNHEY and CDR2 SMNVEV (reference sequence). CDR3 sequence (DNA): TGTGCCAGCAGTCTGGGGGTGGGGGGCTACGAGCAGTACTTC. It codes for CASSLGVGGYEQYF.

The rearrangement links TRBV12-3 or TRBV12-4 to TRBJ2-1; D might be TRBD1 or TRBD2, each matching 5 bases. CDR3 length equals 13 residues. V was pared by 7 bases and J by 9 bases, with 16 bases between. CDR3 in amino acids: CASTLDRGAEQFF. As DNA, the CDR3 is TGTGCCAGCACCCTCGACCGAGGGGCTGAGCAGTTCTTC.

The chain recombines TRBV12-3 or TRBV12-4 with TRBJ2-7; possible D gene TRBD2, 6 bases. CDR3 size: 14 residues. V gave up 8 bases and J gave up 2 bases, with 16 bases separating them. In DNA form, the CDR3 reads TGTGCCAGCCTAAAGGGACTGCCCCCCTACGAGCAGTACTTC. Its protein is CASLKGLPPYEQYF.

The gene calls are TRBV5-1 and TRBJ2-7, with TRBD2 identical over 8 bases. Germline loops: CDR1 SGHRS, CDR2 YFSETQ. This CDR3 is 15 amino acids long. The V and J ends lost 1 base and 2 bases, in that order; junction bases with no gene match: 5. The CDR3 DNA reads TGCGCCAGCAGCTTGTCGGGACTAGGCACCTACGAGCAGTACTTC. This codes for CASSLSGLGTYEQYF.

This CDR3 reads CASSYQTGYPRYNEQFF. CDR3 nucleotide sequence: TGTGCCAGCAGTTACCAGACAGGGTACCCCCGTTACAATGAGCAGTTCTTC. V gene TRBV6-2 or TRBV6-3 combines with J gene TRBJ2-1; TRBD1 agrees at 7 bases. V dropped 2 bases and J dropped 4; count of bases not matched to a gene: 11. CDR1 is MNHEY and CDR2 is SVGEGT in the germline V gene. The CDR3 totals 17 residues.

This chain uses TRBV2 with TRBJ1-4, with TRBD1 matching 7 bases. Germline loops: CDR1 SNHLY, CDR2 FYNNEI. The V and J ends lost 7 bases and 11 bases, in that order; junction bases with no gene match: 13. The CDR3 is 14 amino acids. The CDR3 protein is CASNPEDDRDKLFF. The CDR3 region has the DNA TGTGCCAGCAACCCGGAGGATGACAGGGACAAACTGTTTTTT.

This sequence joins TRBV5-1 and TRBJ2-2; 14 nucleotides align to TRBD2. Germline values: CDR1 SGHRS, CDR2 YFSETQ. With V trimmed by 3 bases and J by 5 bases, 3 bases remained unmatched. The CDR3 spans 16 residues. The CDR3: CASSWTSGGPTGELFF. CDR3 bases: TGCGCCAGCAGCTGGACTAGCGGGGGGCCTACCGGGGAGCTGTTTTTT.

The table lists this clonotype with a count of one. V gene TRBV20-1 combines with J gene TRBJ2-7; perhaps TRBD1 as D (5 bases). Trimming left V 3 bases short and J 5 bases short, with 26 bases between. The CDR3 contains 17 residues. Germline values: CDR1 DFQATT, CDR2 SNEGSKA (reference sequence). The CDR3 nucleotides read TGCAGTGCTAGGCCGAGGAGACTCCGGGCAGGGCTCCACGAGCAGTACTTC. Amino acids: CSARPRRLRAGLHEQYF.

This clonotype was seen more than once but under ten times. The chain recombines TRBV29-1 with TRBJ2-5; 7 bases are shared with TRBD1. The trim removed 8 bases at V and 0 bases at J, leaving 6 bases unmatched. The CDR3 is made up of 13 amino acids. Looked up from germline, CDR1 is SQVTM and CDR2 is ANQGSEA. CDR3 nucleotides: TGCAGCTGGACAGGATCGTACCAAGAGACCCAGTACTTC. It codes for CSWTGSYQETQYF.

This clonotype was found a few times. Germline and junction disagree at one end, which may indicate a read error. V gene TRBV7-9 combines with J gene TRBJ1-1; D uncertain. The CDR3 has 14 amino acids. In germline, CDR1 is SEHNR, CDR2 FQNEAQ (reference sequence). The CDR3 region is CASSLGRDGTEAFF. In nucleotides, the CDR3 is TGCGCCAGCAGCTTGGGGAGGGATGGAACTGAAGCTTTCTTT.

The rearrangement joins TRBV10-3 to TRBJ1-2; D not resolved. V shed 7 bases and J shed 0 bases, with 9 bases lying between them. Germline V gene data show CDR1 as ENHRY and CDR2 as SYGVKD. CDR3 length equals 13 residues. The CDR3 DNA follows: TGTGCCATCACCTCTCCGGCTAACTATGGCTACACCTTC. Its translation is CAITSPANYGYTF.

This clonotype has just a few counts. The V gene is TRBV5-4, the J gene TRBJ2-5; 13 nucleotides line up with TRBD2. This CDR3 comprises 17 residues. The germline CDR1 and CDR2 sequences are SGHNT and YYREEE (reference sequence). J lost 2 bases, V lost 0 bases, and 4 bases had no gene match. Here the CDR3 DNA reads TGTGCCAGCAGCTTGGCTGGACTAGCGGGAGAACAAGAGACCCAGTACTTC. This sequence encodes CASSLAGLAGEQETQYF.

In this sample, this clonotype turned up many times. The CDR3 protein is CASSFTSGRATDTQYF. The CDR3 coding sequence is TGTGCCAGCAGCTTCACTAGCGGGAGGGCGACAGATACGCAGTATTTT. The chain couples TRBV7-9 to TRBJ2-3, with 13 nucleotides matching TRBD2. The V gene's germline CDR1 is SEHNR and CDR2 FQNEAQ (reference sequence). V gave up 3 bases and J gave up 3 bases; unmatched junction bases: 3. There are 16 residues in the CDR3.

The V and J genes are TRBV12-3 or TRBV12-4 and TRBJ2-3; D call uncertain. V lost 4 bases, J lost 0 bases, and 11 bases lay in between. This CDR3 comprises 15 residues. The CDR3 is CASSSRTYSTDTQYF. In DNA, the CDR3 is TGTGCCAGCAGTTCCCGGACCTATAGCACAGATACGCAGTATTTT.

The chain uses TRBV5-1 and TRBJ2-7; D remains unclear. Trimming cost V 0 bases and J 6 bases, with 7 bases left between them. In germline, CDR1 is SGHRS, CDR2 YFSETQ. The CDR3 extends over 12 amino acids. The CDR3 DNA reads TGCGCCAGCAGCTTGGTATTCGGCGAGCAGTACTTC. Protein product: CASSLVFGEQYF.

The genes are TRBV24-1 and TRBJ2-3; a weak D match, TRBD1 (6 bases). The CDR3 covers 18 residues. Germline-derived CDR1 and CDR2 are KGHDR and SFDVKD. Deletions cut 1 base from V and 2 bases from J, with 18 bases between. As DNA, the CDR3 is TGTGCCACCAGTGATTTATCCGCTGGGGGCCTCTACACAGATACGCAGTATTTT. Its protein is CATSDLSAGGLYTDTQYF.

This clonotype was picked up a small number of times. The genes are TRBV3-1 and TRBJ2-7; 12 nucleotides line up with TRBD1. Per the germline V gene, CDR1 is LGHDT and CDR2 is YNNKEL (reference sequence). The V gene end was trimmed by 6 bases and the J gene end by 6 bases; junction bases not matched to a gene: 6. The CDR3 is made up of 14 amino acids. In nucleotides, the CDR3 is TGTGCCAGCAGTTGGGGGACAGGGGGCGGCGAGCAGTACTTC. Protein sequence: CASSWGTGGGEQYF.

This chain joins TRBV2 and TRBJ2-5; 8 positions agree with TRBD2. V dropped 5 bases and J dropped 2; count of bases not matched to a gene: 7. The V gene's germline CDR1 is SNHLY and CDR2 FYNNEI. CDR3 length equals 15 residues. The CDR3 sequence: CASSSGTRQQETQYF. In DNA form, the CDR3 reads TGTGCCAGCAGTTCCGGGACTAGACAACAAGAGACCCAGTACTTC.

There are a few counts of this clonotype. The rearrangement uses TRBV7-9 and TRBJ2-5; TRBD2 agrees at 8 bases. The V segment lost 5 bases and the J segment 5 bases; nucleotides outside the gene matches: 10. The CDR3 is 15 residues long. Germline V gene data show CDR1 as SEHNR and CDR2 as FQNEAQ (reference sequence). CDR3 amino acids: CASSALAGAGETQYF. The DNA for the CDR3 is TGTGCCAGCAGCGCCCTAGCGGGTGCAGGCGAGACCCAGTACTTC.

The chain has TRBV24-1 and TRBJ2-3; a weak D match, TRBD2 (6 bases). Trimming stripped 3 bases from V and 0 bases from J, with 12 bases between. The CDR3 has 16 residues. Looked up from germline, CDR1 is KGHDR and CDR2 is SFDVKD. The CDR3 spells CATSDRDSGSTDTQYF. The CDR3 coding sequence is TGTGCCACCAGTGATCGAGATAGCGGAAGCACAGATACGCAGTATTTT.

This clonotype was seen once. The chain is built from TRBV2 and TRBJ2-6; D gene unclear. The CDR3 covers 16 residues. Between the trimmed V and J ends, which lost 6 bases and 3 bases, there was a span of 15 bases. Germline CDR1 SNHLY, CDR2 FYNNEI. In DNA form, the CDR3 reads TGTGCCAGCAGCGCATACCAGAGCCTTGGGGCCAACGTCCTGACTTTC. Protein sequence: CASSAYQSLGANVLTF.